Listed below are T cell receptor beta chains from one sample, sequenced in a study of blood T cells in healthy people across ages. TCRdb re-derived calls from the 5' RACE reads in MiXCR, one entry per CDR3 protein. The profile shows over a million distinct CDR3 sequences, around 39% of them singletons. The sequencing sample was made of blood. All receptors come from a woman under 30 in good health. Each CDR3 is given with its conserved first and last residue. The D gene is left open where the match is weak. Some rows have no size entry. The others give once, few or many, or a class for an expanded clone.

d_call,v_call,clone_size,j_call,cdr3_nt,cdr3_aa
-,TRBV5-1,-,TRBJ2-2,TGCGCCAGCAGCTCCCGGACTCCGAACACCGGGGAGCTGTTTTTT,CASSSRTPNTGELFF
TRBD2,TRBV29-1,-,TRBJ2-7,TGCAGCGTTACAGCGTCGGGAGGGGGTAGCTACGAGCAGTACTTC,CSVTASGGGSYEQYF
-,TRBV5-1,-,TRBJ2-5,TGCGCCAGCAGCTTGTCTGCAGGGCACAACCAAGAGACCCAGTACTTC,CASSLSAGHNQETQYF
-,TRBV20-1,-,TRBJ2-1,TGCAGTGCTAGAGAGGGGGCGGCGGTGGATGAGCAGTTCTTC,CSAREGAAVDEQFF
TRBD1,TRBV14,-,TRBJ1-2,TGTGCCAGCAGCCCCCGACAGGGGCGAAATGACTACACCTTC,CASSPRQGRNDYTF
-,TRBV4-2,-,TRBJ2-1,TGTGCCAGCAGCTATAGCTGGTCCAACGGGGATGAGCAGTTCTTC,CASSYSWSNGDEQFF
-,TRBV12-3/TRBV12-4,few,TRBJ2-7,TGTGCCAGCAGTTTAGCGGGCCGAAGCGCGTCCTACGAGCAGTACTTC,CASSLAGRSASYEQYF
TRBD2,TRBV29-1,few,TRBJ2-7,TGCAGCGTTGAAGATTTGACTAGCGGGAGCTCCTACAATGAGCAGTACTTC,CSVEDLTSGSSYNEQYF
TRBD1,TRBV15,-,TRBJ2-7,TGTGCCACCAGCCGCTCTGGCACCGGGACAGTCTACGAGCAGTACTTC,CATSRSGTGTVYEQYF
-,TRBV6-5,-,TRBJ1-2,TGTGCCAGCAGTTACTCCTCGGGCAGGCCGATTTATGGCTACACCTTC,CASSYSSGRPIYGYTF
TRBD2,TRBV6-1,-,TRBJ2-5,TGTGCCAGCATCCTAGCGGCCCCGAAAGAGACCCAGTACTTC,CASILAAPKETQYF
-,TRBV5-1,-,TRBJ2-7,TGCGCCAGCAGCTTGGGGCAGCGGTACTCCTACGAGCAGTACTTC,CASSLGQRYSYEQYF
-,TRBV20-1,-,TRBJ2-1,TGCAGTGCTAGAGATCCGACTCCTAAGGACAATGAGCAGTTCTTC,CSARDPTPKDNEQFF
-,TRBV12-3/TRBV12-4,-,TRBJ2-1,TGTGCCAGCAGCCGGAGCCGGGACAAGCAGTTCTTC,CASSRSRDKQFF
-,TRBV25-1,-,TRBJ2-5,TGTGCCAGCAGTGATGGGGTAAGACCTGAGACCCAGTACTTC,CASSDGVRPETQYF
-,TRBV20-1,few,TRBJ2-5,TGCAGTGCTAGAGAAGGCACCCGAAGGTTCCCAGAGACCCAGTACTTC,CSAREGTRRFPETQYF
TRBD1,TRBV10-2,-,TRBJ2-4,TGCGCCAGCAACCCCGACAGGGAGGCCAAAAACATTCAGTACTTC,CASNPDREAKNIQYF
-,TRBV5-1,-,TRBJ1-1,TGCACCAGCAGCGTTACAGGGAGTACTGAAGCTTTCTTT,CTSSVTGSTEAFF
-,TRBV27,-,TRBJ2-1,TGTGCCAGCAGTTGGGGAGCGGGTTCCTACAGTGAGCAGTTCTTC,CASSWGAGSYSEQFF
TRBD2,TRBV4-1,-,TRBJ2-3,TGCGCCAGCAGCCATAGACTAGCGGGGGGTTTTGATACGCAGTATTTT,CASSHRLAGGFDTQYF
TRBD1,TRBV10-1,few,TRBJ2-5,TGCGCCAGCAGTGACCCACAGGGGGTCCAAGAGACCCAGTACTTC,CASSDPQGVQETQYF
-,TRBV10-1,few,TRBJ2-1,TGCGCCAGCAGTGAGTCAACCCCCCGGGAGCAGTTCTTC,CASSESTPREQFF
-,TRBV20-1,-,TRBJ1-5,TGCAGTGCTAGCTGGCCGGAGGGACATCCCCTTTCTAATCAGCCCCAGCATTTT,CSASWPEGHPLSNQPQHF
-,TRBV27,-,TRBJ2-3,TGTGCCAGTAGGACATGGGACCGGGCGTCGGGGGCGCAGTATTTT,CASRTWDRASGAQYF
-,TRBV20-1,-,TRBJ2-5,TGCAGTGCAACAGGGTCCCGGGGGACCCAGTACTTC,CSATGSRGTQYF
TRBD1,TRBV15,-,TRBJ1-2,TGTGCCACCAGCAGAAAAACAGGGGATGGCTACACCTTC,CATSRKTGDGYTF
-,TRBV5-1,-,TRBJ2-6,TGCGCCAGCAGCTTGGCCTCCACGGGATCTGGGGCCAACATCCTGACTTTC,CASSLASTGSGANILTF
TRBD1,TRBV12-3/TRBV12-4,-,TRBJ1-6,TGTGCCAGCAGTCCTGGGACAGGGGGCGCGAATTCACCCCTCCACTTT,CASSPGTGGANSPLHF
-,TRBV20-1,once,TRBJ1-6,TGCAGTGCTGCTTCGGCAGCTCGGGTGGAGGGTCCCCTCCACTTT,CSAASAARVEGPLHF
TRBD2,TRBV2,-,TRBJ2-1,TGTGCCAGCAGAAGGAGACTAGCGGATAACAATGAGCAGTTCTTC,CASRRRLADNNEQFF
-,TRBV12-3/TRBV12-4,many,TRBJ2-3,TGTGCCAGCAGCTGGGCCTCTGGGGATACGCAGTATTTT,CASSWASGDTQYF